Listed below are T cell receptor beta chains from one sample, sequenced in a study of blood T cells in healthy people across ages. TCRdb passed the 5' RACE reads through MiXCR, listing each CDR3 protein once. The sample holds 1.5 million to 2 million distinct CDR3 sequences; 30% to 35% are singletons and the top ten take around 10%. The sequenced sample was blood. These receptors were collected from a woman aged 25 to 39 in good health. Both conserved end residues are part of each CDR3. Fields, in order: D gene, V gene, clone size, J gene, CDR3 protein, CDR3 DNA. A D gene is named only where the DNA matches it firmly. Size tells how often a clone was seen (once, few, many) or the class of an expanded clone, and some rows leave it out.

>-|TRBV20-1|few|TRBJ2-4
CSAGSGLAKNIQYF
TGCAGTGCCGGCAGCGGGCTAGCCAAAAACATTCAGTACTTC
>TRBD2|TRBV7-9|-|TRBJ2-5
CASSLAILTSGRAKADEQYF
TGTGCCAGCAGCTTAGCCATTCTGACTAGCGGGAGGGCAAAGGCCGATGAGCAGTACTTC
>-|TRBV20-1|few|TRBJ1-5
CSARDPGPQPQHF
TGCAGTGCTAGAGATCCAGGTCCTCAGCCCCAGCATTTT
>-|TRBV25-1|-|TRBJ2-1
CASSTPFSGHNEQFF
TGTGCCAGCAGTACCCCTTTTAGCGGACACAATGAGCAGTTCTTC
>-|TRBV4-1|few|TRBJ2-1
CASSHAPGDEQFF
TGCGCCAGCAGCCACGCACCTGGGGATGAGCAGTTCTTC
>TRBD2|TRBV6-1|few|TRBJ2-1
CASSEAGGPLEQFF
TGTGCCAGCAGTGAGGCGGGAGGGCCCCTTGAGCAGTTCTTC
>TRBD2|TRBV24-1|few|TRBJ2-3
CATSPTSGKGTDTQYF
TGTGCCACCAGCCCAACTAGCGGGAAGGGGACAGATACGCAGTATTTT
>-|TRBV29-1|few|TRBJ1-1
CSVVSANTEAFF
TGCAGCGTTGTGTCAGCTAACACTGAAGCTTTCTTT
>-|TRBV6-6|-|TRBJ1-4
CASSYEGARGEKLFF
TGTGCCAGTAGTTACGAAGGGGCGCGAGGGGAAAAACTGTTTTTT
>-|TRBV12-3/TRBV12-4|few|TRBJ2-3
CASSYDSSTDTQYF
TGTGCCAGCAGTTATGACTCTAGCACAGATACGCAGTATTTT
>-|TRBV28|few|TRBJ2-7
CASSFRPYEQYF
TGTGCCAGCAGTTTTCGGCCCTACGAGCAGTACTTC
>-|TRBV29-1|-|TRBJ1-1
CSVVGGIEAFF
TGCAGCGTTGTAGGGGGGATCGAAGCTTTCTTT
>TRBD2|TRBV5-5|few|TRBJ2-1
CASSSYSGPNNEQFF
TGTGCCAGCAGCTCATATAGCGGGCCCAACAATGAGCAGTTCTTC
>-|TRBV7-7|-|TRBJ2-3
CACSDSHTDTQYF
TGTGCCTGTTCGGACAGCCACACAGATACGCAGTATTTT
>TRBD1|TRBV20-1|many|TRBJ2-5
CSARSETGGVMETQYF
TGCAGTGCTAGATCCGAAACAGGGGGCGTCATGGAGACCCAGTACTTC
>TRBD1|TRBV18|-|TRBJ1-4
CASSPDRADGKLFF
TGTGCCAGCTCACCAGACAGGGCAGATGGAAAACTGTTTTTT
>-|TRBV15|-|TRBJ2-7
CATSRGGWEQYF
TGTGCCACCAGCAGAGGGGGGTGGGAGCAGTACTTC
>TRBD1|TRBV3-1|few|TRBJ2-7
CASSQAGQGVEQYF
TGTGCCAGCAGCCAAGCTGGACAGGGTGTCGAGCAGTACTTC
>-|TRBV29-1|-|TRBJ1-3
CSAAGGFGNTIYF
TGCAGCGCTGCCGGGGGGTTCGGAAACACCATATATTTT
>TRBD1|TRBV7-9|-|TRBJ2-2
CASSLVTGGIVSTGELFF
TGTGCCAGCAGCTTAGTCACAGGGGGGATCGTCTCGACCGGGGAGCTGTTTTTT
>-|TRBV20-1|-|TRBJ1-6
CSARGGVSAVSNYNSPLHF
TGCAGTGCTAGAGGGGGAGTATCTGCAGTCAGTAATTATAATTCACCCCTCCACTTT
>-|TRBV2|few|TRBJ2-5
CASSEVQGLQETQYF
TGTGCCAGCAGTGAAGTCCAGGGGCTACAAGAGACCCAGTACTTC
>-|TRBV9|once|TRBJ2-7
CASSPLGRDAYEQYF
TGTGCCAGCAGCCCTCTGGGACGGGATGCCTACGAGCAGTACTTC
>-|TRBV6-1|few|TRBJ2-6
CASSEAGRAGANVLTF
TGTGCCAGCAGTGAAGCAGGGCGTGCTGGGGCCAACGTCCTGACTTTC
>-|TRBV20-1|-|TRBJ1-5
CSARGPDSRPQHF
TGCAGTGCTAGAGGTCCGGACAGCCGGCCCCAGCATTTT
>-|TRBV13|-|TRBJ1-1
CASSLGNGGAPGEAFF
TGTGCCAGCAGCTTAGGTAATGGGGGGGCGCCGGGTGAAGCTTTCTTT
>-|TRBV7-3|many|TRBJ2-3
CASSLTGSSTDTQYF
TGTGCCAGCAGCTTAACTGGTTCTAGCACAGATACGCAGTATTTT
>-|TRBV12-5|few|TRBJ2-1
CASGQLLPNEQFF
TGTGCTAGTGGTCAGCTCCTACCCAATGAGCAGTTCTTC
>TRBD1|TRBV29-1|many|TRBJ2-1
CSVRQGNNEQFF
TGCAGCGTTCGACAGGGGAACAATGAGCAGTTCTTC
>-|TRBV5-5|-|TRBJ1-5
CASSKGEQSNQPQHF
TGTGCCAGCAGCAAAGGAGAGCAAAGCAATCAGCCCCAGCATTTT
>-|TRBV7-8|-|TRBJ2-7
CASSLNLIVHEQYF
TGTGCCAGCAGCCTGAATCTGATTGTCCACGAGCAGTACTTC
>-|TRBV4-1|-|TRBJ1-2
CASSQDPHCSASNYGYTF
TGCGCCAGCAGCCAAGATCCCCATTGTTCCGCCAGTAACTATGGCTACACCTTC
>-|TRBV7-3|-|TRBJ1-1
CASSWERNTEAFF
TGTGCCAGCAGCTGGGAGCGGAACACTGAAGCTTTCTTT
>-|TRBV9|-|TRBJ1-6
CASSVGAVNSPLHF
TGTGCCAGCAGCGTAGGGGCAGTTAATTCACCCCTCCACTTT
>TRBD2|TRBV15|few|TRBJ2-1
CATSRDYGSYNEQFF
TGTGCCACCAGCCGGGACTATGGCTCCTACAATGAGCAGTTCTTC
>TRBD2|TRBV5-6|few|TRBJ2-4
CASSVAGPHEQYF
TGTGCCAGCAGCGTAGCGGGACCTCATGAGCAGTACTTC
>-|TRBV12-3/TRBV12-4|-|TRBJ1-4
CASSRMDPEKLFF
TGTGCCAGCAGCCGCATGGATCCGGAAAAACTGTTTTTT
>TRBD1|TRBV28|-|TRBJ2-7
CASRGTGGITSGRYEQYF
TGTGCCAGCAGGGGGACAGGGGGAATAACTAGCGGGCGTTACGAGCAGTACTTC
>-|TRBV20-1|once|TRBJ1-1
CSARRGAETEAFF
TGCAGTGCTAGGCGGGGGGCGGAAACTGAAGCTTTCTTT
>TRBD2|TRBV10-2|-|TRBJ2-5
CTSSRLGSGGAWETQYF
TGCACCAGCTCCCGCTTGGGTAGCGGGGGGGCCTGGGAGACCCAGTACTTC
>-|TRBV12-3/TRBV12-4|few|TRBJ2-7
CASSPGKGASEQYF
TGTGCCAGCAGCCCCGGGAAGGGTGCCAGCGAGCAGTACTTC
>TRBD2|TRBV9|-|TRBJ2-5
CASSPGLVSETQYF
TGTGCCAGCAGCCCCGGACTAGTTTCAGAGACCCAGTACTTC
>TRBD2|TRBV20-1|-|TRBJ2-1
CSVSGLSSGSYNEQFF
TGCAGTGTTAGTGGACTTTCTAGCGGCTCCTACAATGAGCAGTTCTTC
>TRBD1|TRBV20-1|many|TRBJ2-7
CSPGQVYEQYF
TGCAGTCCAGGACAGGTCTACGAGCAGTACTTC
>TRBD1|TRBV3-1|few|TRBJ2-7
CASSQRDSFTYEQYF
TGTGCCAGCAGCCAACGGGACAGCTTTACCTACGAGCAGTACTTC